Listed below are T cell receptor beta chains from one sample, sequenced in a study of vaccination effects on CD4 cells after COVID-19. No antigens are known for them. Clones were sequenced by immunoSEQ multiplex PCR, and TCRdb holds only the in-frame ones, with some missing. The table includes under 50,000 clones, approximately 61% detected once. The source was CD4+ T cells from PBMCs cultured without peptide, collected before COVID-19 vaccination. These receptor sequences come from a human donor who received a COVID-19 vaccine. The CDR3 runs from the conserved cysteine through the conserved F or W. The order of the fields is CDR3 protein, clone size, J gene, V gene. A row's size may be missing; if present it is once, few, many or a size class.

CDR3aa: CASKPGQYMNTEAFF; abundance: once; j_gene: TRBJ1-1; v_gene: TRBV28
CDR3aa: CASSLASVGATDTQYF; abundance: NA; j_gene: TRBJ2-3; v_gene: TRBV5-4
CDR3aa: CASSAIQGARGNTIYF; abundance: NA; j_gene: TRBJ1-3; v_gene: TRBV7-9
CDR3aa: CASSTGVNQPQHF; abundance: NA; j_gene: TRBJ1-5; v_gene: TRBV6-6
CDR3aa: CASSLAVANNEQFF; abundance: NA; j_gene: TRBJ2-1; v_gene: TRBV5-1
CDR3aa: CASRPGGGMEETQYF; abundance: NA; j_gene: TRBJ2-5; v_gene: TRBV6-5
CDR3aa: CASSLGQGENSPLHF; abundance: NA; j_gene: TRBJ1-6; v_gene: TRBV5-1
CDR3aa: CASSLTSGSPGELFF; abundance: NA; j_gene: TRBJ2-2; v_gene: TRBV5-1
CDR3aa: CSVHLQQDTEAFF; abundance: once; j_gene: TRBJ1-1; v_gene: TRBV29-1
CDR3aa: CASSLVENYGYTF; abundance: NA; j_gene: TRBJ1-2; v_gene: TRBV7-8
CDR3aa: CASSSPGGGQYF; abundance: few; j_gene: TRBJ2-5; v_gene: TRBV6-1
CDR3aa: CAISGTGASGAFF; abundance: NA; j_gene: TRBJ1-1; v_gene: TRBV10-3
CDR3aa: CASSSRTSGAPTEQFF; abundance: NA; j_gene: TRBJ2-1; v_gene: TRBV9
CDR3aa: CASTVAGGPYEQFF; abundance: NA; j_gene: TRBJ2-1; v_gene: TRBV6-5
CDR3aa: CASSSQYNSPLHF; abundance: few; j_gene: TRBJ1-6; v_gene: TRBV7-3
CDR3aa: CASALAGIETQYF; abundance: NA; j_gene: TRBJ2-5; v_gene: TRBV19
CDR3aa: CASSLRQGQGNTEAFF; abundance: NA; j_gene: TRBJ1-1; v_gene: TRBV19
CDR3aa: CASSQALGREETQYF; abundance: NA; j_gene: TRBJ2-5; v_gene: TRBV4-2
CDR3aa: CASSIDRDRGVQYF; abundance: NA; j_gene: TRBJ2-5; v_gene: TRBV19
CDR3aa: CATSRDLGNTEAFF; abundance: NA; j_gene: TRBJ1-1; v_gene: TRBV15
CDR3aa: CASRVGQSYEQYF; abundance: NA; j_gene: TRBJ2-7; v_gene: TRBV28
CDR3aa: CASSLGTDHIYEQYF; abundance: NA; j_gene: TRBJ2-7; v_gene: TRBV5-1
CDR3aa: CASSPTSGRSNEQFF; abundance: NA; j_gene: TRBJ2-1; v_gene: TRBV11-3
CDR3aa: CASSSEPGLNTIYF; abundance: NA; j_gene: TRBJ1-3; v_gene: TRBV5-1
CDR3aa: CASSVGQVGPYEQYF; abundance: NA; j_gene: TRBJ2-7; v_gene: TRBV9
CDR3aa: CASSAGPSNYYEQYF; abundance: few; j_gene: TRBJ2-7; v_gene: TRBV6-4
CDR3aa: CASSVEGGRAQFF; abundance: NA; j_gene: TRBJ2-1; v_gene: TRBV9
CDR3aa: CASSNRQGTEAFF; abundance: NA; j_gene: TRBJ1-1; v_gene: TRBV19
CDR3aa: CASSEPRIGAFF; abundance: once; j_gene: TRBJ1-1; v_gene: TRBV6-1